This T cell receptor beta chain was recorded in a study of T cells after yellow fever vaccination. V shed 7 bases and J shed 2 bases, with 9 bases lying between them. This CDR3 comprises 14 residues. Per germline, CDR1 LNHDA and CDR2 SQIVND (reference sequence). This clonotype was observed a handful of times. Each CDR3 protein is one row after TCRdb ran MiXCR on the 5' RACE reads. The profile shows about 220,000 distinct CDR3 sequences, roughly 3.3% of them singletons. The TCR originated in a man between 18 and 35 years old who received the YFV17D yellow fever vaccine. The source was CD4+ T cells sorted from PBMCs, collected 10 days after the yellow fever booster vaccination. The chain carries TRBV19 and TRBJ2-6; TRBD2 might be the D (5 bases). CDR3 in amino acids: CASNPGAGANVLTF. CDR3 nucleotides: TGTGCCAGTAACCCCGGGGCTGGGGCCAACGTCCTGACTTTC.